This is a list of T cell receptor beta chains from one sample in a study of identical twins. TCRdb used MiXCR to reprocess the 5' RACE reads, holding one entry per CDR3 protein. This table has about 570,000 distinct CDR3 sequences, approximately 10% appearing once. These data were also reused for a study on yellow fever vaccine responses in identical twins.

The sample was PBMCs. These receptors all come from a woman aged 18 to 35 in good health. Each CDR3 is given with its conserved first and last residue. Each record gives: V gene, J gene, CDR3 protein.

TRBV4-1	TRBJ2-3	CASSQGDRAADTQYF
TRBV5-1	TRBJ2-3	CASSLIADTQYF
TRBV29-1	TRBJ2-5	CSVDSGRETQYF
TRBV29-1	TRBJ2-1	CSLRAARDEQFF
TRBV7-9	TRBJ2-5	CASMEVGTGGQETQYF
TRBV30	TRBJ2-5	CAWGQGLAGGPGETQYF
TRBV29-1	TRBJ2-5	CSVESRKETQYF
TRBV5-1	TRBJ1-6	CASSLALDRGDSPLHF
TRBV6-2/TRBV6-3	TRBJ2-1	CASSRPGQGTSYNEQFF
TRBV10-3	TRBJ1-2	CAISERGQGTNYGYTF
TRBV11-2	TRBJ2-4	CASSLGLFGIAKNIQYF
TRBV11-2	TRBJ2-1	CASSSGLAGTSSYNEQFF
TRBV28	TRBJ1-3	CASRQKGLTSGNTIYF
TRBV5-1	TRBJ2-5	CASSRGVRTLDRPQTQYF
TRBV21-1	TRBJ1-3	CASSKVGTGSSGNTIYF
TRBV12-3/TRBV12-4	TRBJ2-1	CASTAGRRRESHNEQFF
TRBV18	TRBJ2-7	CASSPGQREVYEQYF
TRBV6-1	TRBJ2-5	CASSAGTAVQETQYF
TRBV4-3	TRBJ1-2	CASSQDSGVGYGYTF
TRBV29-1	TRBJ2-5	CSVETSGRETQYF
TRBV12-3/TRBV12-4	TRBJ2-4	CASSRGQGGADIQYF
TRBV11-2	TRBJ2-5	CASSLAEQETQYF
TRBV6-1	TRBJ2-2	CASQRDRYTGELFF
TRBV20-1	TRBJ1-5	CSARIQSGPQHF
TRBV29-1	TRBJ2-1	CSAVGGNEQFF
TRBV7-8	TRBJ2-7	CASSSSGPGYEQYF
TRBV12-3/TRBV12-4	TRBJ2-4	CASSSRGRLLAKNIQYF
TRBV5-1	TRBJ1-6	CASSLGGYETYNSPLHF
TRBV5-6	TRBJ2-7	CASSSRVLGGLYEQYF
TRBV5-4	TRBJ2-3	CASSGGSGRGGTDTQYF
TRBV20-1	TRBJ2-2	CSVSGTSKRGELFF
TRBV18	TRBJ2-7	CASSPATAALYEQYF
TRBV28	TRBJ2-5	CASSPTGRQGRETQYF
TRBV7-6	TRBJ2-5	CASSLGGGLNQETQYF
TRBV6-1	TRBJ2-2	CASRAGLADTGELFF
TRBV10-3	TRBJ1-1	CAISGRRDTEAFF
TRBV29-1	TRBJ2-7	CSVFLGAYEQYF
TRBV7-9	TRBJ2-2	CASSLSREGVTGELFF
TRBV27	TRBJ2-1	CARETSGRAMGQFF
TRBV20-1	TRBJ2-1	CSARVFRTSGRASEQFF
TRBV5-6	TRBJ2-1	CASSRTDGTVGGEQFF
TRBV7-2	TRBJ2-7	CASAPQGGSYEQYF
TRBV27	TRBJ2-7	CASSSGQTSYEQYF
TRBV24-1	TRBJ2-4	CATSDSYGSNGKNIQYF
TRBV7-9	TRBJ2-3	CASSLDSGSRTDTQYF
TRBV28	TRBJ2-7	CASRDAQGIWYEQYF
TRBV10-3	TRBJ1-4	CAISRQGGSEKLFF
TRBV12-3/TRBV12-4	TRBJ2-1	CASSPRLAEYNEQFF
TRBV5-1	TRBJ2-7	CASGRGTGVPYEQYF
TRBV7-6	TRBJ2-7	CASSLRDGQGAYEQYF
TRBV7-9	TRBJ2-7	CASNHLSGSIYEQYF